The clone carrying this T cell receptor beta chain was observed a few times. V lost 3 bases to trimming and J lost 4 bases, with 16 bases between them. Looked up from germline, CDR1 is SGDLS and CDR2 is YYNGEE. This CDR3 contains 15 residues. This sample was taken from a study of patients and donors after allogeneic stem cell transplantation. TCRdb used MiXCR to reprocess the RT-PCR reads, holding one entry per CDR3 protein. The repertoire holds about 210,000 distinct CDR3 sequences, with around two fifths as singletons. V gene TRBV9 combines with J gene TRBJ1-2; D perhaps matches TRBD1 (5 bases). Sequencing used blood, either unsorted or a sorted T cell fraction (not recorded which). The sequence derives from a human donor who was either an allogeneic HSCT recipient or a stem cell or donor lymphocyte infusion donor (not recorded which). It is not recorded whose cells these are; they may come from a transplant donor. CDR3 residues: CASSDSGTTPYGYTF. DNA for the CDR3: TGTGCCAGCAGCGACTCCGGGACGACTCCCTATGGCTACACCTTC.